A selection of T cell receptor beta chains follows, all from one sample in a study of shared clonotypes between healthy human individuals. Using immunoSEQ multiplex PCR, the repertoire was profiled, and TCRdb retains in-frame clones only, with some absent. The sample shows some 490,000 clones, roughly 80% of them seen only once. The sequencing sample was made of PBMCs. These receptor sequences come from a woman between 40 and 50 years old in good health. Some clones in this sample may be carry-over from other donors' samples. The CDR3 runs from the conserved cysteine through the conserved F or W. D genes are given only for firm matches. Some rows have no size entry. The others give once, few or many, or a class for an expanded clone.

j_call d_call v_call clone_size cdr3_nt cdr3_aa
TRBJ2-3 TRBD1 TRBV25-1 . TGTGCCAGCAGTGAAGGGACAGGGGGTGGCACAGATACGCAGTATTTT CASSEGTGGGTDTQYF
TRBJ2-3 . TRBV7-9 . TGTGCCAGCAGCCCAGACCTACAAGGCACAGATACGCAGTATTTT CASSPDLQGTDTQYF
TRBJ1-5 TRBD1 TRBV7-8 . TGTGCCAGCAGCTACCCCGTGGCAGGGGGATGGTCCTCCCAGCATTTT CASSYPVAGGWSSQHF
TRBJ1-5 . TRBV7-2 . TGTGCCAGCAGCTTAGTCGGGGGAGACGGCAATCAGCCCCAGCATTTT CASSLVGGDGNQPQHF
TRBJ2-7 . TRBV5-4 . TGTGCCAGCAGCTTGGCCGGTAGCGGAACCTACGAGCAGTACTTC CASSLAGSGTYEQYF
TRBJ1-2 . TRBV6-1 few TGTGCCAGCAGTGAACTGGGATACTATGGCTACACCTTC CASSELGYYGYTF
TRBJ2-7 TRBD1 TRBV10-1 . TGCGCCAGCAGTGAGACCGGGACAGGGAAATTCGAGCAGTACTTC CASSETGTGKFEQYF
TRBJ2-5 TRBD1 TRBV19 . TGTGCCAGTAGTATAGGTGGGGGACAGGTGACCCAGTACTTC CASSIGGGQVTQYF
TRBJ1-1 . TRBV6-1 . TGTGCCAGCAGTCAAGCGTCCCCGAACACTGAAGCTTTCTTT CASSQASPNTEAFF
TRBJ2-1 . TRBV4-1 . TGCGCCAGCAGCCAAGTAGGGACACTTAACAATGAGCAGTTCTTC CASSQVGTLNNEQFF
TRBJ1-2 TRBD1 TRBV30 few TGTGCCTGGAGTAAACAGGGGGGAAGTGGCTACACCTTC CAWSKQGGSGYTF
TRBJ2-7 . TRBV5-1 few TGCGCCAGCGTGAACCACCAGGGGGGAGACGAGCAGTACTTC CASVNHQGGDEQYF
TRBJ2-1 . TRBV2 once TGTGCCAGCATTGTCGGCCTTGCCTACAATGAGCAGTTCTTC CASIVGLAYNEQFF
TRBJ1-1 . TRBV10-1 . TGCGCCAGCAGATTAACAGAGGAGACTGAAGCTTTCTTT CASRLTEETEAFF
TRBJ2-3 . TRBV5-1 . TGCGCCAGCAGCCTGACGGACGCGGGCAGAGATACGCAGTATTTT CASSLTDAGRDTQYF
TRBJ2-1 TRBD2 TRBV7-3 . TGTGCCAGCAGCACTAGAGGTCTAGCGGGAGGGAGCTCCTACAATGAGCAGTTCTTC CASSTRGLAGGSSYNEQFF